The 8 T cell receptor beta chains given below trace back to one sample, sequenced in a study of T cell responses to AZD1222 COVID-19 vaccine. Data came from immunoSEQ multiplex PCR; TCRdb stores just in-frame clones and leaves some out. The sample has 170,000 or so clones, 90% seen once. The starting material was peripheral blood, obtained on day 0 of AZD1222 vaccination. Source of these receptors: an adult in good health.

This sequence joins TRBV5-1 and TRBJ1-1; tentatively, D is TRBD1 (5 bases). The CDR3 loop spans 16 amino acids. V shed 4 bases and J shed 6 bases, with 22 bases lying between them. Per the germline V gene, CDR1 is SGHRS and CDR2 is YFSETQ. The CDR3 nucleotides read TGCGCCAGCAGCCTCACTCGGGTGGATAGAGGGGCTGAAGCTTTCTTT. Translated: CASSLTRVDRGAEAFF.

V is TRBV28 and J is TRBJ1-5, with D tentatively TRBD1 (5 bases). V lost 6 bases to trimming and J lost 2 bases, with 17 bases between them. The CDR3 extends over 16 amino acids. Germline CDR1 is MDHEN and CDR2 is SYDVKM. Here the CDR3 reads CASSWAPGIGNQPQHF. The CDR3 bases are TGTGCCAGCAGCTGGGCCCCAGGGATAGGCAATCAGCCCCAGCATTTT.

The rearrangement links TRBV7-8 to TRBJ1-2; 8 bases map to TRBD1. Germline values: CDR1 SGHVS, CDR2 FQNEAQ. The V segment lost 4 bases and the J segment 6 bases; nucleotides outside the gene matches: 10. This CDR3 is 15 amino acids long. The CDR3 reads CASSYRTGSINGYTF. In nucleotides, the CDR3 is TGTGCCAGCAGCTACCGGACAGGGAGTATCAATGGCTACACCTTC.

The V gene is TRBV6-1, the J gene TRBJ1-4; no reliable D call. Germline V CDR1 and CDR2: MNHNS, SASEGT. CDR3 length equals 15 residues. Trimming removed 0 bases at V and 2 bases at J, with 7 bases between. The CDR3 here is CASSEAAVTNEKLFF. The CDR3 bases are TGTGCCAGCAGTGAAGCGGCGGTGACTAATGAAAAACTGTTTTTT.

This clone has more than one count but fewer than ten. The chain employs TRBV14 and TRBJ1-2; D is possibly TRBD1 (6 bases). In germline, CDR1 is SGHDN, CDR2 FVKESK. With 1 base removed from V and 8 bases from J, the gap between germline ends came to 17 bases. The CDR3 contains 15 residues. The CDR3 reads CASSQGIWQGSGYTF. The CDR3 bases are TGTGCCAGCAGCCAAGGTATTTGGCAGGGGAGCGGCTACACCTTC. The complete variable domain, with remaining parts taken from reference TRBV14 and TRBJ1-2, reads EAGVTQFPSHSVIEKGQTVTLRCDPISGHDNLYWYRRVMGKEIKFLLHFVKESKQDESGMPNNRFLAERTGGTYSTLKVQPAELEDSGVYFCASSQGIWQGSGYTFGSGTRLTVV.

The chain recombines TRBV6-5 with TRBJ2-7; D perhaps matches TRBD1 (6 bases). From germline, CDR1 is MNHEY and CDR2 SVGAGI. The V end was cut by 2 bases, the J end by 6 bases, with 14 bases between. The CDR3 totals 14 residues. The CDR3 protein is CASSYRQVRTEQYF. The CDR3 DNA follows: TGTGCCAGCAGTTACAGACAGGTTCGAACCGAGCAGTACTTC.

The V and J genes are TRBV5-1 and TRBJ2-1; D perhaps matches TRBD2 (6 bases). The CDR3 loop spans 14 amino acids. V was clipped by 0 bases and J by 14 bases, with 18 bases between them. Germline V gives CDR1 SGHRS, CDR2 YFSETQ. The CDR3 is CASSLGLVGTREFF. DNA of the CDR3: TGCGCCAGCAGCTTGGGTCTAGTCGGGACTCGGGAGTTCTTC. Together with reference TRBV5-1 and TRBJ2-1, the CDR3 gives the full variable domain: KAGVTQTPRYLIKTRGQQVTLSCSPISGHRSVSWYQQTPGQGLQFLFEYFSETQRNKGNFPGRFSGRQFSNSRSEMNVSTLELGDSALYLCASSLGLVGTREFFGPGTRLTVL.

The chain links TRBV4-3 to TRBJ1-1; D gene uncertain. From germline, CDR1 is LGHNA and CDR2 YSLEER. CDR3 length equals 13 residues. Trimming removed 4 bases at V and 3 bases at J, with 9 bases between. The CDR3 loop reads CASSPGPDTEAFF. CDR3 coding DNA: TGCGCCAGCAGCCCCGGACCGGACACTGAAGCTTTCTTT.